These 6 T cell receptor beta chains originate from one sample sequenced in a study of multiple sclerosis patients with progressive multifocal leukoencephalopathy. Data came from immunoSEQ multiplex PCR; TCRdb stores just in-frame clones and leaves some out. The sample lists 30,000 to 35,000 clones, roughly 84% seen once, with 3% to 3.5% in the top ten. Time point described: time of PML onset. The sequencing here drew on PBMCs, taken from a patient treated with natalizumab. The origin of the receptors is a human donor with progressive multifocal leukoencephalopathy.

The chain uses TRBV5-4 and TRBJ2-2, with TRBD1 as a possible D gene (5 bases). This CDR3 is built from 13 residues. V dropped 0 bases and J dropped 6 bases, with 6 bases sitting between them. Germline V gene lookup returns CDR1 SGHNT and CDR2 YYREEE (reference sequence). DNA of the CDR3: TGTGCCAGCAGCTTGGAAGGGGCCGGGGAGCTGTTTTTT. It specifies CASSLEGAGELFF.

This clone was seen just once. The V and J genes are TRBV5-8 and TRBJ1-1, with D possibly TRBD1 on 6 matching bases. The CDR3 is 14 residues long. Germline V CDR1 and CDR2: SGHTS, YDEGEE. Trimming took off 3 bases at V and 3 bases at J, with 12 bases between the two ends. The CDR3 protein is CASSSGAGYTEAFF. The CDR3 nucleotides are TGTGCCAGCAGCTCAGGGGCCGGCTACACTGAAGCTTTCTTT. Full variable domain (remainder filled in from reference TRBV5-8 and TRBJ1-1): EAGVTQSPTHLIKTRGQQATLRCSPISGHTSVYWYQQALGLGLQFLLWYDEGEERNRGNFPPRFSGRQFPNYSSELNVNALELEDSALYLCASSSGAGYTEAFFGQGTRLTVV.

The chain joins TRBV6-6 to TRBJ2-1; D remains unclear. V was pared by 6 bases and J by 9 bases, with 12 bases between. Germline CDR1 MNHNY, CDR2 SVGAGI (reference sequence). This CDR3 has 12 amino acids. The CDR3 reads CASSFYLAEQFF. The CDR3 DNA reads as TGTGCCAGCAGCTTTTACTTGGCTGAGCAGTTCTTC.

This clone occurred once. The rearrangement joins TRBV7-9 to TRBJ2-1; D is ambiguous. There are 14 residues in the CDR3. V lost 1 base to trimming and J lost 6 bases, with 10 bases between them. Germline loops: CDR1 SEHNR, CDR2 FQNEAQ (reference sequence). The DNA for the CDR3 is TGTGCCAGCAGCTTAGTACTGGATGGCAATGAGCAGTTCTTC. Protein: CASSLVLDGNEQFF.

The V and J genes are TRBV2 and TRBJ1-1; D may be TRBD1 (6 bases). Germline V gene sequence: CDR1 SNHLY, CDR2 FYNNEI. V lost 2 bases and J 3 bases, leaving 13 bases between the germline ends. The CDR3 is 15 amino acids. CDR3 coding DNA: TGTGCCAGCAGTGAAAGACGGGGGCTAGACACTGAAGCTTTCTTT. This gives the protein CASSERRGLDTEAFF.

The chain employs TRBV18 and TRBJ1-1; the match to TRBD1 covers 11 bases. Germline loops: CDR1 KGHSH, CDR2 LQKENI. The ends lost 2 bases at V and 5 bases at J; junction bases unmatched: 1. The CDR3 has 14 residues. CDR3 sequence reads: CASSPGTGGTEAFF. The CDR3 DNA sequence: TGTGCCAGCTCACCAGGGACAGGGGGGACTGAAGCTTTCTTT.